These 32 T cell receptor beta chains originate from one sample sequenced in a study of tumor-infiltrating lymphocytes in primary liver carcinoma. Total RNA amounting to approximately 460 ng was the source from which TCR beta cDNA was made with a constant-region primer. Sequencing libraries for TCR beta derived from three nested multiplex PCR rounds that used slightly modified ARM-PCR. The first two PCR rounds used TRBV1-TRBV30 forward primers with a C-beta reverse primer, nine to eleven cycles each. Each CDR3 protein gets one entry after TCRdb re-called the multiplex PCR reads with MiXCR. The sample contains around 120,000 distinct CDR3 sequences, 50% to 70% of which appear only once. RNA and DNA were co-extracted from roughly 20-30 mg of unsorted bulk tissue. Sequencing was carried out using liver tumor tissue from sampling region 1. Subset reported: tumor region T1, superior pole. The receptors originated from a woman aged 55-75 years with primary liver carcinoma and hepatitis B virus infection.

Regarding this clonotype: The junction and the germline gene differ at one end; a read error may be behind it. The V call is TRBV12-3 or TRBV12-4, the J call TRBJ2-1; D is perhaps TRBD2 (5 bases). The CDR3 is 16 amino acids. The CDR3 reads CAGSPLVSSFNNEQSF. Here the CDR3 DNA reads TGTGCCGGCAGTCCCCTTGTTTCTAGCTTCAACAATGAGCAGTCCTTC.

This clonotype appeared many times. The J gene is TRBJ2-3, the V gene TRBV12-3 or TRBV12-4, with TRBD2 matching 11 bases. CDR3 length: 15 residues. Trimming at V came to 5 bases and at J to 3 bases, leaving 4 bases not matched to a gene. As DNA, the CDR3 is TGTGCCAGCAGTCGTAGCGGGAGGGGGACAGATACGCAGTATTTT. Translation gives CASSRSGRGTDTQYF.

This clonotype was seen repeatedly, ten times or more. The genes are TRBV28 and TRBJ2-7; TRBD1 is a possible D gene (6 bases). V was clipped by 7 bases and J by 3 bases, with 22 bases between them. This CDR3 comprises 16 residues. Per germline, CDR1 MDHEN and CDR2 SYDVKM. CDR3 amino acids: CASTYSHPGTSYEQYF. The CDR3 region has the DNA TGTGCCAGCACCTATTCCCACCCCGGGACAAGCTACGAGCAGTACTTC.

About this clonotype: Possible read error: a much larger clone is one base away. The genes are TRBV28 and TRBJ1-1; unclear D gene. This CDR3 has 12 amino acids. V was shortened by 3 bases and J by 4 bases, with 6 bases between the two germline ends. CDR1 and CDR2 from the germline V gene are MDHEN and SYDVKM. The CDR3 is CASSFVGTEAFF. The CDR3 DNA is TGTGCCAGCAGTTTTGTGGGCACTGAAGCTTTCTTT.

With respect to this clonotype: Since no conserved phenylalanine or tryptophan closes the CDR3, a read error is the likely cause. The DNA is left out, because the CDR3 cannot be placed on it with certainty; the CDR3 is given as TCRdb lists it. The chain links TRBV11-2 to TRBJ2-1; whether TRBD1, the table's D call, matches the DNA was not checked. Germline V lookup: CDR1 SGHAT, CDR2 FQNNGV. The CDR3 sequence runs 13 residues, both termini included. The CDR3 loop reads CASSLLQGNLRFS.

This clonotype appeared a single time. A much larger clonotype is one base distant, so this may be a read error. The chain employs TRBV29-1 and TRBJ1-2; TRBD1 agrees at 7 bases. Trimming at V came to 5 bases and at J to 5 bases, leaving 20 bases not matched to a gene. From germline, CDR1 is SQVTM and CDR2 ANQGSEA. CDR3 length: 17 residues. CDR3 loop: CSVRGQSVLQVDYGYTF. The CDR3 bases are TGCAGCGTTAGGGGGCAGAGCGTCCTCCAGGTAGATTATGGCTACACCTTC.

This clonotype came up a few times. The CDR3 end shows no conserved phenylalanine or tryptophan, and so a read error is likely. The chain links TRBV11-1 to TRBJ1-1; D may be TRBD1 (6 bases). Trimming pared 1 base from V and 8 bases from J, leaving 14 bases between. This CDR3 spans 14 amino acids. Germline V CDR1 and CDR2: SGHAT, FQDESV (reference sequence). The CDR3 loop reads CASSLGRGTTEAFI. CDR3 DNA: TGTGCCAGCAGCTTAGGGAGGGGGACCACCGAAGCTTTCATT.

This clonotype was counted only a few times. The CDR3, as DNA: TGTGCCAGCGGGACGCCAACCTACGAGCAGTACTTC. Amino acids: CASGTPTYEQYF. The rearrangement uses TRBV28 and TRBJ2-7; either TRBD1 or TRBD2 may fit D (5 bases each). The CDR3 sequence is 12 residues long. Germline CDR1 reads MDHEN; CDR2 reads SYDVKM. Trimming took 8 bases from V and 2 from J, leaving 10 bases between them.

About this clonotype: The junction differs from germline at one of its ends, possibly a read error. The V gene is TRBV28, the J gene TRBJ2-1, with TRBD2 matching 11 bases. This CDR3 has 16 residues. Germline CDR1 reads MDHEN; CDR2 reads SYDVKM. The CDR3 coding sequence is TGTGCCAGCAGTTCGTATAGCGGGAGGGGGTACAATGAGAAGTTCTTC. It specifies CASSSYSGRGYNEKFF.

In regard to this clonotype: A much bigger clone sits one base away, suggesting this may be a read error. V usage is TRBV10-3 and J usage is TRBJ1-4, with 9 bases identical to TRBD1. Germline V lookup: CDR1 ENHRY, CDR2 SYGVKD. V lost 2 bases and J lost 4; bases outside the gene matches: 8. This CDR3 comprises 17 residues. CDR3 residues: CAISEDLGTGLNEKLFF. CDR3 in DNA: TGTGCCATCAGTGAGGACCTCGGGACAGGGCTTAATGAAAAACTGTTTTTT.

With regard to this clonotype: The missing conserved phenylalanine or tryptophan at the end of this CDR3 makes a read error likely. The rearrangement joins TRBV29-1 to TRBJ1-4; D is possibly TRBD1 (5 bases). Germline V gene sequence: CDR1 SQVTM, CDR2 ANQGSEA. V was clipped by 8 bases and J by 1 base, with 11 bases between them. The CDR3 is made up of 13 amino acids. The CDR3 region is CSRQRGTNEKLFS. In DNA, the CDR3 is TGCAGCAGACAGAGGGGAACTAATGAAAAACTGTTTTCT.

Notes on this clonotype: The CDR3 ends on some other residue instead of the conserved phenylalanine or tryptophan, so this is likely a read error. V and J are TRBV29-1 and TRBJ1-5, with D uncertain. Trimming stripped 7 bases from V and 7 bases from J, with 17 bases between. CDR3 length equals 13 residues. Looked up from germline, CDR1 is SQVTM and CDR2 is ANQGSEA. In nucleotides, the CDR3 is TGCAGCGCTGAGTGTGCCTCCCGCCAGCCCCAGCATGTT. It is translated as CSAECASRQPQHV.

CDR3 bases: TGTGCCAGCAGATTAACCACAGGGACTAGCGGCACAGATACGCAGTATTTT. Translating it yields CASRLTTGTSGTDTQYF. The chain joins TRBV28 to TRBJ2-3; 10 bases fit TRBD2. After removal of 6 bases from V and 1 base from J, the junction contained 10 bases not matched to a gene. This CDR3 is built from 17 residues. Germline V gene sequence: CDR1 MDHEN, CDR2 SYDVKM. The entire variable domain, with the rest obtained from reference TRBV28 and TRBJ2-3, is as follows: DVKVTQSSRYLVKRTGEKVFLECVQDMDHENMFWYRQDPGLGLRLIYFSYDVKMKEKGDIPEGYSVSREKKERFSLILESASTNQTSMYLCASRLTTGTSGTDTQYFGPGTRLTVL.

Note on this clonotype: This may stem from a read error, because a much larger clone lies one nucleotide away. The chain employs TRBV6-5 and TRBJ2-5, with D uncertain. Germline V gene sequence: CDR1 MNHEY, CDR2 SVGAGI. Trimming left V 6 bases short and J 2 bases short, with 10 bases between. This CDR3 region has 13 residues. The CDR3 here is CASSNTVQETQYF. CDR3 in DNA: TGTGCCAGCAGCAACACGGTACAAGAGACCCAGTACTTC.

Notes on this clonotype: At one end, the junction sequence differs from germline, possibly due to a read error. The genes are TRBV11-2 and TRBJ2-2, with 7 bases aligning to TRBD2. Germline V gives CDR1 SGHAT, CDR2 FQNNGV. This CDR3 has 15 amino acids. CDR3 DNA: TGTGCCAGCAGCCCTCTCCGACTAGCTTACGGTGAGCTGTTTTTC. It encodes CASSPLRLAYGELFF.

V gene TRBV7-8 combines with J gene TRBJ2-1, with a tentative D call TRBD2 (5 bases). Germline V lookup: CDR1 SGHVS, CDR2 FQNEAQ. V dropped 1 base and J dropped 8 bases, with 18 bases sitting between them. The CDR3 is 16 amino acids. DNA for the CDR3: TGTGCCAGCAGCTTAGAAATAGAGGGATCCTGGGATGAGCAGTTCTTC. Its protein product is CASSLEIEGSWDEQFF.

CDR3 sequence reads: CSVVSHTTGELFF. As DNA, the CDR3 is TGCAGCGTTGTGAGCCATACCACCGGGGAGCTGTTTTTT. The gene calls are TRBV29-1 and TRBJ2-2, with D uncertain. CDR3 size: 13 residues. V lost 4 bases to trimming and J lost 4 bases, with 10 bases between them. Germline V gene data show CDR1 as SQVTM and CDR2 as ANQGSEA.

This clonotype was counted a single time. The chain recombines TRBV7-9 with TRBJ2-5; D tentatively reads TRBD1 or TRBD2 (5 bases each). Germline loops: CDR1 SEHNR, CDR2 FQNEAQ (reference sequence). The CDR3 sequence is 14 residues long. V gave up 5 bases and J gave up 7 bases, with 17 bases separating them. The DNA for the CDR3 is TGTGCCAGCAGCCCCGAGGTGGACGGGGCGACCCAGTACTTC. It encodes CASSPEVDGATQYF.

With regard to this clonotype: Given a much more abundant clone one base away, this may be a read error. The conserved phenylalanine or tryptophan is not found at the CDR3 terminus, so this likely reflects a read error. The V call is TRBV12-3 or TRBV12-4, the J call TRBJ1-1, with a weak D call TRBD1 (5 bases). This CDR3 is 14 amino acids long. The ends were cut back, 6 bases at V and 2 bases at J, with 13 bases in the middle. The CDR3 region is CASRGTGANTEAFS. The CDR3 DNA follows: TGTGCCAGCAGGGGAACCGGGGCCAACACTGAAGCTTTCTCT.

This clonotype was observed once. CDR3 sequence: CASGRDRTSDEQYF. The DNA for the CDR3 is TGTGCCAGCGGCCGTGACAGGACCTCGGACGAGCAGTACTTC. This sequence joins TRBV11-2 and TRBJ2-7; D possibly corresponds to TRBD1 (6 bases). V was trimmed by 8 bases and J by 5 bases, leaving 19 bases between them. The CDR3 covers 14 residues. CDR1 is SGHAT, CDR2 FQNNGV, per germline.

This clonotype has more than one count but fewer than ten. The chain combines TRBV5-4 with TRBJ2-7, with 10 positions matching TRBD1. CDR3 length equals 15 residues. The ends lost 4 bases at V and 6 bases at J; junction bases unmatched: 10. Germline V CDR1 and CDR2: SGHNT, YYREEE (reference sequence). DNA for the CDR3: TGTGCCAGCAGCGCCTCAGACAGGGGGCTCATCGAGCAGTACTTC. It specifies CASSASDRGLIEQYF.

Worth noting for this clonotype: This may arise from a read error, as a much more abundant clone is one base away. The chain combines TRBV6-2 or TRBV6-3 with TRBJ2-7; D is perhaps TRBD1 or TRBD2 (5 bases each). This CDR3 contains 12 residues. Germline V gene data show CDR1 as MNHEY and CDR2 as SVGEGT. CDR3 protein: CPSSKGTREQYF. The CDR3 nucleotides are TGTCCCAGCAGTAAGGGGACGAGGGAGCAGTACTTC.

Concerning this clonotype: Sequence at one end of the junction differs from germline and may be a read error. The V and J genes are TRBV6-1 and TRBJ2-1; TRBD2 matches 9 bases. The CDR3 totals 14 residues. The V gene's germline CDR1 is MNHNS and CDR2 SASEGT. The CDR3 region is CVTIAGDSYNERFF. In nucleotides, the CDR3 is TGTGTCACCATAGCGGGGGACTCCTACAATGAGCGGTTCTTC.

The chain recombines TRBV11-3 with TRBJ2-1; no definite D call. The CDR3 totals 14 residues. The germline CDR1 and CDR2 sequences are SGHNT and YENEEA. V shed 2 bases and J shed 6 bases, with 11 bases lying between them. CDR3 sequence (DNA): TGTGCCAGCAGCTTATATCGGGTCCTCAATGAGCAGTTCTTC. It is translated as CASSLYRVLNEQFF.

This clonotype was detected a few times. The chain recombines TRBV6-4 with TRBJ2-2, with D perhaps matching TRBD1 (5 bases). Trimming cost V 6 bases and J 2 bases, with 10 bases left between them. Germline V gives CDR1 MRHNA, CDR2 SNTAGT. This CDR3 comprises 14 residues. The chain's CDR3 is CASSTGLNTGELFF. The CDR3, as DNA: TGTGCCAGCAGCACAGGTCTCAACACCGGGGAGCTGTTTTTT.

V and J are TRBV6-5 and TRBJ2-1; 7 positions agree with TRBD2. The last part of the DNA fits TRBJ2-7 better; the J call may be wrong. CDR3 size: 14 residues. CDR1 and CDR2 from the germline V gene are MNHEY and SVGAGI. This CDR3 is CASTPPTGGLEQYF. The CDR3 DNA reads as TGTGCCAGTACCCCCCCGACGGGAGGACTCGAGCAGTACTTC.

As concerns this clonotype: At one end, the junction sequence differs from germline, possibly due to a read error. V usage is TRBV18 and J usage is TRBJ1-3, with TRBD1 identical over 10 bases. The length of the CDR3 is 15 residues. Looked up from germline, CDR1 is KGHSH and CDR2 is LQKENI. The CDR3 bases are TGTGCCAGCTCACCTCGTGACAGGGGGCATAACACCGTATATTTT. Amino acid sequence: CASSPRDRGHNTVYF.

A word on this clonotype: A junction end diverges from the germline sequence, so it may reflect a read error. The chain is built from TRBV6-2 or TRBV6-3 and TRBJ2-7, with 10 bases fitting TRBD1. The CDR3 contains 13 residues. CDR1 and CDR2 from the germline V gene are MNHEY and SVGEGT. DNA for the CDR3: TGTGCCATCACACGACAGGGGGCTGGCGAGCAGTACTTT. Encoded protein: CAITRQGAGEQYF.

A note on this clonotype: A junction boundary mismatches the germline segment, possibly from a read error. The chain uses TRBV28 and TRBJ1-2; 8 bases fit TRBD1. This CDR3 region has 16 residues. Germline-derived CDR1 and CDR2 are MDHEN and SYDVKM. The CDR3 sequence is CASILGGQARNYGYTF. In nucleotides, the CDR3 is TGTGCCAGCATTTTAGGGGGACAGGCCCGCAACTATGGCTACACCTTC.

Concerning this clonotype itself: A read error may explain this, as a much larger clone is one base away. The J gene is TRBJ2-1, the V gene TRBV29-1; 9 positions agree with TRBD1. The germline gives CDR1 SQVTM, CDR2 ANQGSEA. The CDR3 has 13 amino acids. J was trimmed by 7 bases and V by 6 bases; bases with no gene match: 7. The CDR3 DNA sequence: TGCAGCGTAGGCATGGACAGGGGTAATGAGCAGTTCTTC. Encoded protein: CSVGMDRGNEQFF.

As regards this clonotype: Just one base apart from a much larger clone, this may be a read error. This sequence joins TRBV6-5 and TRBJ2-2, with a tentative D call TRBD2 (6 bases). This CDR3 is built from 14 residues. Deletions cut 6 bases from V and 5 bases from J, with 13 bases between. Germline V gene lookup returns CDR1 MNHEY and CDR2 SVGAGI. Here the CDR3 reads CASSCPGTTGELFF. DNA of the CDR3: TGTGCCAGCAGCTGCCCAGGGACTACCGGGGAGCTGTTTTTT.

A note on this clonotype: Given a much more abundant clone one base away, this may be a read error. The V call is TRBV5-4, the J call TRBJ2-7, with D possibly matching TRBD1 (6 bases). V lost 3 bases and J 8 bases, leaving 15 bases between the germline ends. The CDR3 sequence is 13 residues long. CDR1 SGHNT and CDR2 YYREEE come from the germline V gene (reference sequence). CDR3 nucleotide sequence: TGTGCCAGCAGCTCGTACAGGGCGTACAAGCAGTACTTC. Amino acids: CASSSYRAYKQYF.